The subject of this entry is one TCR beta chain. Losses at the gene ends were 8 bases for V and 4 bases for J; bases not matched to a gene: 6. This CDR3 is 14 amino acids long. Germline V gene sequence: CDR1 SGHVS, CDR2 FQNEAQ. This record belongs to a study of blood T cell repertoires in COVID-19. Per the original data handling: Quantification of nucleated cells was approximated via reference gene primer amplification. Only in-frame clones appear in the TCRdb table, and some are missing; sequencing was by immunoSEQ multiplex PCR. The V and J calls and the clone size are those of that table, but D and trimming were determined from the DNA. Of 200,000 to 250,000 clones listed, around 80% are singletons.

This TCR came from a woman under 40 with COVID-19, enrolled during active disease. Sequenced sample: peripheral blood. This chain connects TRBV7-8 to TRBJ2-3, with TRBD1 identical over 10 bases. The CDR3 nucleotides read TGTGCCAGCGTGGGACAGGGGAGCGCAGATACGCAGTATTTT. It specifies CASVGQGSADTQYF.